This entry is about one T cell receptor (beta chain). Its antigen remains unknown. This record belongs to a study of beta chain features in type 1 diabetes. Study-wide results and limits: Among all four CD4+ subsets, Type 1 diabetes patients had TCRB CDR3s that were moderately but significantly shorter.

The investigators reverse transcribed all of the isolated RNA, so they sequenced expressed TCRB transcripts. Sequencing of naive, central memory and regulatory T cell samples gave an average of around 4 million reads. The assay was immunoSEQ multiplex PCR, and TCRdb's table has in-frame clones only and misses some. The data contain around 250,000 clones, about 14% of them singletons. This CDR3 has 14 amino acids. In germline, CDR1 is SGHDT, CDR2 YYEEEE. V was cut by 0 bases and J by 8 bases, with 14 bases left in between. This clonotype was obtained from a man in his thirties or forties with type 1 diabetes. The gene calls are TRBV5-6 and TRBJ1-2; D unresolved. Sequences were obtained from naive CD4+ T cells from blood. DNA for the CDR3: TGTGCCAGCAGCTTGGTCAAACATGATGTGGGCTACACCTTC. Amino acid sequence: CASSLVKHDVGYTF.